The present entry profiles one T cell receptor (beta chain) with its context. This specimen belongs to a study of blood T cell repertoires in COVID-19. Study at large: The samples span acute and convalescent COVID-19 from the United States, Italy and Spain. T cells, B-cell-depleted T cells, or PBMCs supplied cDNA or gDNA.

Authors' data handling: The authors estimated nucleated cell counts from reference gene primer amplification. Assay used: immunoSEQ multiplex PCR; TCRdb lists only in-frame clones, some missing. V and J calls and clone size are given by that table; D and trimming were obtained from the DNA. The table records about 70,000 clones, more than 80% of them present only once. This receptor was identified in a woman over 75 with active or convalescent COVID-19. The source material was peripheral blood.

The CDR3 DNA is TGTGCCAGCAGCTCCGGGACAAGAAGCTCCTACGAGCAGTACTTC. It encodes CASSSGTRSSYEQYF. The gene calls are TRBV5-4 and TRBJ2-7, with a tentative D call TRBD1 (6 bases). Trimming shortened V by 3 bases and J by 0 bases, and 13 bases separated the two germline ends. The CDR3 runs 15 residues. Germline V gene sequence: CDR1 SGHNT, CDR2 YYREEE (reference sequence).